The clone carrying this T cell receptor (beta chain) occurred many times. The antigen is not known. This sample was included in a study of human T cells and chemical hapten exposure. Across the whole study: Small pooled library volume differences chiefly drove per-sample TCR yield variation. Study outcomes and limitations: There was no change with DPC sensitization in TCRs above 1 in 1000 frequency.

From the RACE reads, TCRdb called clonotypes with MiXCR, one entry per CDR3 protein. The sample yields 60,000 to 90,000 distinct CDR3 sequences, around 9.3% seen once. Documented time point: healthy volunteer bleed at 6 weeks. Extraction yielded total RNA from whole blood (unfractionated). With 4 bases removed from V and 3 bases from J, the gap between germline ends came to 16 bases. Germline CDR1 is SGHTA and CDR2 is FQGNSA. CDR3 length equals 15 residues. The sequenced sample consisted of whole blood. J is TRBJ2-7 and V is TRBV7-2, with a possible D match to TRBD2 (5 bases). The clonotype comes from a female donor in good health. Some clones in this sample may be carry-over from other donors' samples. For the CDR3, the DNA is TGTGCCAGCAGCTCGCAAGCCGGGAAGTTCTACGAGCAGTACTTC. It translates to CASSSQAGKFYEQYF.